A single TCR beta chain is shown here with its context. Germline lookup yields CDR1 SGHNT and CDR2 YYREEE (reference sequence). Unmatched junction bases numbered 8, after V lost 4 bases and J lost 2 bases. The CDR3 contains 15 residues. Clones were sequenced by immunoSEQ multiplex PCR, and TCRdb holds only the in-frame ones, with some missing. Counted here are approximately 95,000 clones, 82% occurring once; the ten biggest clones make up about 3.5%. This sample was taken from a study of radiotherapy plus CTLA-4 blockade in lung cancer. Sequencing was performed on peripheral blood, taken from a patient treated with radiotherapy plus ipilimumab. The TCR was taken from a human donor with non-small cell lung cancer who had a partial response to radiotherapy plus ipilimumab. This chain joins TRBV5-4 and TRBJ2-5; 7 bases match TRBD1. The DNA for the CDR3 is TGTGCCAGCAGCGTCCCGGGACAGTTGCAAGAGACCCAGTACTTC. As protein: CASSVPGQLQETQYF.